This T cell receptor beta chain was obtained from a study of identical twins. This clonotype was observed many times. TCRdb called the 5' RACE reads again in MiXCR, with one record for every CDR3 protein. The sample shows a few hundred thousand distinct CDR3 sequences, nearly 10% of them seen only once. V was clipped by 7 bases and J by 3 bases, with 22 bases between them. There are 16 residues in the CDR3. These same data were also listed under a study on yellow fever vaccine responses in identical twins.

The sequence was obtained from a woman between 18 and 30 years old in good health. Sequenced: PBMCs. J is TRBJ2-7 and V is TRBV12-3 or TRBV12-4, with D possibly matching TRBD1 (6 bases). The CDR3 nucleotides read TGTGCCAGCACCCTAAGCGGAGGACAGCACAACTACGAGCAGTACTTC. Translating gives CASTLSGGQHNYEQYF.